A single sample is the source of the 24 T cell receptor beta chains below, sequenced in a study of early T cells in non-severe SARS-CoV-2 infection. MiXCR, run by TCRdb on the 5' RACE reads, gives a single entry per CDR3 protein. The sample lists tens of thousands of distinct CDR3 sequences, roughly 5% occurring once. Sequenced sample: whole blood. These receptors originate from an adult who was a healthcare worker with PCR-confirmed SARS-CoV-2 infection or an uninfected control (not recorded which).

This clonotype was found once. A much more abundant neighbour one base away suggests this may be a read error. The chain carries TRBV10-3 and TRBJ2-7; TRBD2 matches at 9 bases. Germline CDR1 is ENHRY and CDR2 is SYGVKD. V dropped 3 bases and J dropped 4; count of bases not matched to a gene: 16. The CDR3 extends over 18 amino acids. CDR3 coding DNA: TGTGCCATCAGTGATCTAGCGGGGTCTGAGTTTAAAGGTTACGAGCAGTACTTC. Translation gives CAISDLAGSEFKGYEQYF.

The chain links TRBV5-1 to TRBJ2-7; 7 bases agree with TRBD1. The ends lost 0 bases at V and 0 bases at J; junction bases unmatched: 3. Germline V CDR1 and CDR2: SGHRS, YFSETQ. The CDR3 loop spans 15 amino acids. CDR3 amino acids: CASSLGGGPSYEQYF. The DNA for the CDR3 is TGCGCCAGCAGCTTGGGAGGGGGCCCCTCCTACGAGCAGTACTTC.

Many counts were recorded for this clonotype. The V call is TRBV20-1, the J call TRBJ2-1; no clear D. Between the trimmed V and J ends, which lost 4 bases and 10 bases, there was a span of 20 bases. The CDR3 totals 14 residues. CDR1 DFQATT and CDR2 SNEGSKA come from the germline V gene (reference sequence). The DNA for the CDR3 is TGCAGTGCTATGTCCGGGTCTAGTACCACAGAGCAGTTCTTC. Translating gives CSAMSGSSTTEQFF.

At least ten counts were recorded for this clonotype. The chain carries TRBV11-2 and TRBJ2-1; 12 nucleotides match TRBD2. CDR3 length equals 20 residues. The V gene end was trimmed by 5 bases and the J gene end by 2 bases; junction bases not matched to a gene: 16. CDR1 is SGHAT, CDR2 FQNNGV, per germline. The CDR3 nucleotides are TGTGCCAGCAGCATGCGTCAGACTAGCGGGAGCGTCTCGGCCTACAATGAGCAGTTCTTC. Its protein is CASSMRQTSGSVSAYNEQFF.

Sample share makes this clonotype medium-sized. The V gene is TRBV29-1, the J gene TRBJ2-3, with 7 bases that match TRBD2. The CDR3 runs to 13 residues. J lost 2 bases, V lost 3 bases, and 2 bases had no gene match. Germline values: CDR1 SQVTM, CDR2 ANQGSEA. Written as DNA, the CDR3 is TGCAGCGTTGATGGGGGGGTCACAGATACGCAGTATTTT. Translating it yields CSVDGGVTDTQYF.

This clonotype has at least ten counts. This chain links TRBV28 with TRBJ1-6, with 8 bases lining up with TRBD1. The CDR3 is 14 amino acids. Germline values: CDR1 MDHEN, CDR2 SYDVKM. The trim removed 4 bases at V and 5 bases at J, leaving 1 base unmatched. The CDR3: CASSSTGDNSPLHF. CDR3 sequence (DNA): TGTGCCAGCAGTTCGACAGGGGATAATTCACCCCTCCACTTT.

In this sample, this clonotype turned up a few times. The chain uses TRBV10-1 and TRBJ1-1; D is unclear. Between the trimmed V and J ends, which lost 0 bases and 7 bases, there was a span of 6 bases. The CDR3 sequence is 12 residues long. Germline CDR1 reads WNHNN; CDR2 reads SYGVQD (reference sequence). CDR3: CASSESTDEAFF. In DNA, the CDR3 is TGCGCCAGCAGTGAGTCTACAGATGAAGCTTTCTTT.

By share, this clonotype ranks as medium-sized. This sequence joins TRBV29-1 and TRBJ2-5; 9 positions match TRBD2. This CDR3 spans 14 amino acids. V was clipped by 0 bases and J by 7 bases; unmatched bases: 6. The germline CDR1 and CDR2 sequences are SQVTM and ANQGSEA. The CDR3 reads CSVEDLAGDRTQYF. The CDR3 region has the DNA TGCAGCGTTGAAGATTTAGCGGGAGACAGGACCCAGTACTTC.

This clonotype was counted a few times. The CDR3 sequence: CASSEEAGGTDTQYF. The CDR3 DNA reads as TGTGCCAGCAGTGAAGAGGCGGGCGGCACAGATACGCAGTATTTT. This chain connects TRBV6-1 to TRBJ2-3; D perhaps matches TRBD2 (5 bases). Trimming stripped 1 base from V and 1 base from J, with 9 bases between. This CDR3 region has 15 residues. The V gene's germline CDR1 is MNHNS and CDR2 SASEGT.

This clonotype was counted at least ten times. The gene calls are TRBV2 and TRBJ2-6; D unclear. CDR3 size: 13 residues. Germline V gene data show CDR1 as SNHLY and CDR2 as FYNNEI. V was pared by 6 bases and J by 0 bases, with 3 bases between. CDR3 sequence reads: CASSYSGANVLTF. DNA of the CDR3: TGTGCCAGCAGCTACTCTGGGGCCAACGTCCTGACTTTC.

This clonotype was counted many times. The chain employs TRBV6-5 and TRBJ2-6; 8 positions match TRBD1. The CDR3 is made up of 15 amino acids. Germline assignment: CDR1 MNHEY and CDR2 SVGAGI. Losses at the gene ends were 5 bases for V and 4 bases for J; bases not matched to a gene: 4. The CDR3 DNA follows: TGTGCCAGCAGTACCAGGGGGCCCGGGGCCAACGTCCTGACTTTC. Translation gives CASSTRGPGANVLTF.

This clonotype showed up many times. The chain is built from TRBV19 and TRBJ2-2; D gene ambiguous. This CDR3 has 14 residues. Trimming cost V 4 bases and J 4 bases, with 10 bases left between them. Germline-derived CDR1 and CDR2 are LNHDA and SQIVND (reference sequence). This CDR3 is CASSKTPLTGELFF. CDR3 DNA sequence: TGTGCCAGTAGTAAGACCCCCCTCACCGGGGAGCTGTTTTTT.

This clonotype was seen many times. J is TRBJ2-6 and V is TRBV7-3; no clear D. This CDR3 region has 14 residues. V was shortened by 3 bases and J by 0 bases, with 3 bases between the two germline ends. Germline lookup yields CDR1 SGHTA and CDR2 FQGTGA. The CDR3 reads CASSLHSGANVLTF. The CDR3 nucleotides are TGTGCCAGCAGCTTGCACTCTGGGGCCAACGTCCTGACTTTC.

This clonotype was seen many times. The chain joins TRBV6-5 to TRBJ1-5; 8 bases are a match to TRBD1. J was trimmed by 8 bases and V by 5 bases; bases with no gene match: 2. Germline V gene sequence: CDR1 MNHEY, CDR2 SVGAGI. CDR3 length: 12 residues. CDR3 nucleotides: TGTGCCAGCAGTGACAGGGGAAAGCCCCAGCATTTT. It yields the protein CASSDRGKPQHF.

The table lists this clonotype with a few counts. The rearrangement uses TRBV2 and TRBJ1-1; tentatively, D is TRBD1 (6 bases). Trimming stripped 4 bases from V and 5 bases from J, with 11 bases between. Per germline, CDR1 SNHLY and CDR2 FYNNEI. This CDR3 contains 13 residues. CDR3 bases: TGTGCCAGCAGTGTCGAACAGGGAACTGAAGCTTTCTTT. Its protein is CASSVEQGTEAFF.

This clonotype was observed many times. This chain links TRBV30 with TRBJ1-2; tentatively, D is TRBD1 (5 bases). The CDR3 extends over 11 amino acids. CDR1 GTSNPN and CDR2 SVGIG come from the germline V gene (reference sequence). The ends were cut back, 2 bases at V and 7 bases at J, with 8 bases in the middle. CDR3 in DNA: TGTGCCTGGAGTACTGGGGGTGGCTACACCTTC. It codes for CAWSTGGGYTF.

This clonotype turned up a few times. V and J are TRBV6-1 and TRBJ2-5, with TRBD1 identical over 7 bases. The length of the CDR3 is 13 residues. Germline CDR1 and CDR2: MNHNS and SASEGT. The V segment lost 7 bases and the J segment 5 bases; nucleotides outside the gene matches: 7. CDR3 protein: CASTRTGYETQYF. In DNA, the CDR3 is TGTGCCAGCACTCGGACAGGATATGAGACCCAGTACTTC.

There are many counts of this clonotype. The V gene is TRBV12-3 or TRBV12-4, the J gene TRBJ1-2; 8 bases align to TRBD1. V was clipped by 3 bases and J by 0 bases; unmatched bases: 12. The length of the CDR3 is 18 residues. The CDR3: CASSLGAGGVEANYGYTF. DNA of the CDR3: TGTGCCAGCAGTTTGGGGGCAGGGGGCGTTGAGGCTAACTATGGCTACACCTTC.

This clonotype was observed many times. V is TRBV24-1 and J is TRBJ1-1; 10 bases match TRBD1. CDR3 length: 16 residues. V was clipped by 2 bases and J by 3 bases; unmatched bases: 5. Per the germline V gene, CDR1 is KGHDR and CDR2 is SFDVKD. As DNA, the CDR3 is TGTGCCACCAGTGATTCATCCGGGACAGGGGACACTGAAGCTTTCTTT. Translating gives CATSDSSGTGDTEAFF.

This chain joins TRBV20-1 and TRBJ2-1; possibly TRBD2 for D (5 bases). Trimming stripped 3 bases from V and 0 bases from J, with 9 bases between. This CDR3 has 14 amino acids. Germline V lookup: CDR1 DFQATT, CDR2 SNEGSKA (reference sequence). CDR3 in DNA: TGCAGTGCTAGCAGTGGACTCTCCTACAATGAGCAGTTCTTC. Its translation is CSASSGLSYNEQFF.

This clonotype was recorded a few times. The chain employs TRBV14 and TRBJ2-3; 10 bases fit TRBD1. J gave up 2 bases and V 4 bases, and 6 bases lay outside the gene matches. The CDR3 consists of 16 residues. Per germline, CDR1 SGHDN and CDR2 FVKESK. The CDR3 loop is CASSPGTGASTDTQYF. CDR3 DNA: TGTGCCAGCAGCCCGGGGACAGGGGCTTCCACAGATACGCAGTATTTT.

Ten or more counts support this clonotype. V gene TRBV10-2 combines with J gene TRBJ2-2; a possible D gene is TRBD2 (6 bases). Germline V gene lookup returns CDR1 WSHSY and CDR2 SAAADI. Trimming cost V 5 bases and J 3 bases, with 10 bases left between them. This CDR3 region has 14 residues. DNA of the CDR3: TGCGCCAGCAGTTGGGACTCTCACACCGGGGAGCTGTTTTTT. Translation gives CASSWDSHTGELFF.

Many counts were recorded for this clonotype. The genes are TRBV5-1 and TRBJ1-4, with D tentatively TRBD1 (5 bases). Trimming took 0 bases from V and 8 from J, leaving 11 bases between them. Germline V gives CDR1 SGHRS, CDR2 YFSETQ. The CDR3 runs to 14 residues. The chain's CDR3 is CASSLDRDGEKLFF. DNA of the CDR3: TGCGCCAGCAGCTTGGATAGGGACGGGGAAAAACTGTTTTTT.

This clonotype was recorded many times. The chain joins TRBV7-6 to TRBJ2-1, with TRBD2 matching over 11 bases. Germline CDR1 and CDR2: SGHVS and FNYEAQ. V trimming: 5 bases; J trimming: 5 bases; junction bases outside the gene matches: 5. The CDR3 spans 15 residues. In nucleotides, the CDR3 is TGTGCCAGCAGCGAGACTAGCGGGGTTAACAATGAGCAGTTCTTC. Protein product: CASSETSGVNNEQFF.